The 4 T cell receptor beta chains in this list originate from one sample, sequenced in a study of blood T cell repertoires in COVID-19. The assay was immunoSEQ multiplex PCR, and TCRdb's table has in-frame clones only and misses some. This sample has around 20,000 clones; almost 85% occur once, and the top ten carry 55% to 65%. Sequencing was done on a sample of peripheral blood. These receptor sequences come from an elderly man with acute or convalescent COVID-19.

The sample holds a few counts of this clone. The chain combines TRBV7-9 with TRBJ2-3, with TRBD2 matching over 12 bases. CDR1 SEHNR and CDR2 FQNEAQ come from the germline V gene (reference sequence). This CDR3 spans 15 amino acids. Trimming at V came to 4 bases and at J to 5 bases, leaving 4 bases not matched to a gene. In nucleotides, the CDR3 is TGTGCCAGCAGCTCGCTGACTAGCGGGGGAGATACGCAGTATTTT. Translation gives CASSSLTSGGDTQYF.

CDR3 region: CASSLGAGTAYNEQFF. Here the CDR3 DNA reads TGTGCCAGCAGCTTAGGCGCCGGGACAGCCTACAATGAGCAGTTCTTC. This rearrangement joins TRBV13 to TRBJ2-1; TRBD1 matches 7 bases. The CDR3 runs to 16 residues. V lost 0 bases to trimming and J lost 2 bases; unmatched junction nucleotides: 4. Germline V gene lookup returns CDR1 PRHDT and CDR2 FYEKMQ (reference sequence). Together with reference TRBV13 and TRBJ2-1, the CDR3 gives the full variable domain: AAGVIQSPRHLIKEKRETATLKCYPIPRHDTVYWYQQGPGQDPQFLISFYEKMQSDKGSIPDRFSAQQFSDYHSELNMSSLELGDSALYFCASSLGAGTAYNEQFFGPGTRLTVL.

The chain links TRBV6-2 or TRBV6-3 to TRBJ1-2, with TRBD1 matching over 7 bases. The CDR3 spans 14 residues. Germline CDR1 is MNHEY and CDR2 is SVGEGT. The V segment lost 0 bases and the J segment 2 bases; nucleotides outside the gene matches: 0. The DNA for the CDR3 is TGTGCCAGCAGTTACTCGACAGGGAACTATGGCTACACCTTC. Residues: CASSYSTGNYGYTF.

The chain uses TRBV28 and TRBJ1-2, with 12 nucleotides matching TRBD1. This CDR3 spans 12 amino acids. The germline V gene encodes CDR1 MDHEN and CDR2 SYDVKM. Trimming cost V 9 bases and J 8 bases; bases outside gene matches: 4. The CDR3 bases are TGTGCCAGTTGGGACAGGGGGCGGGGCTACACCTTC. Amino acid sequence: CASWDRGRGYTF.